This T cell receptor (beta chain) comes out of a study of Graves' ophthalmopathy and Graves' hyperthyroidism. This clonotype appeared many times. RNA served as the template for amplifying TCR beta CDR3 regions. First-round RT-PCR relied on HTBI primers, and a second-round multiplex PCR came next. MiXCR, run by TCRdb on the multiplex PCR reads, gives a single entry per CDR3 protein. There are around 400,000 distinct CDR3 sequences in the sample; 18% occur only once, and around 1.6% lies in the top ten. The CDR3 length is 14 residues. CDR1 is SGHTA and CDR2 is FQGNSA in the germline V gene. Trimming left V 0 bases short and J 5 bases short, with 10 bases between.

The chain uses TRBV7-2 and TRBJ2-5, with no clear D. The sequence came from a woman younger than 35 with Graves' ophthalmopathy. Input material: peripheral blood. This CDR3 reads CASSLASRTETQYF. The CDR3 DNA reads as TGTGCCAGCAGCTTAGCGAGCAGGACGGAGACCCAGTACTTC.